A single sample gave rise to the 26 T cell receptor beta chains below, sequenced in a study of immune evolution from preneoplasia to lung adenocarcinoma. The assay was immunoSEQ multiplex PCR, and TCRdb's table has in-frame clones only and misses some. The repertoire holds just over 6,000 clones, with more than 65% as singletons. Material: FFPE minimally invasive lung adenocarcinoma tissue. The receptors originated from a person aged 50-69 years with lung adenocarcinoma.

This clone has a handful of counts. The V call is TRBV4-2, the J call TRBJ1-1; 9 bases are shared with TRBD1. The V gene end was trimmed by 6 bases and the J gene end by 4 bases; junction bases not matched to a gene: 15. The length of the CDR3 is 17 residues. Germline lookup yields CDR1 LGHNA and CDR2 YNFKEQ. The CDR3 nucleotides read TGTGCCAGCAGGCGTCCGGGACAGGGCCCGTTGGGCACTGAAGCTTTCTTT. As protein: CASRRPGQGPLGTEAFF.

The chain uses TRBV29-1 and TRBJ1-2, with D uncertain. Germline V gives CDR1 SQVTM, CDR2 ANQGSEA. V was shortened by 3 bases and J by 7 bases, with 12 bases between the two germline ends. This CDR3 spans 12 amino acids. The CDR3 DNA is TGCAGCGTTGATGGTGCAGTGGGTGGCTACACCTTC. As protein: CSVDGAVGGYTF.

This sequence joins TRBV6-6 and TRBJ2-7; 9 bases map to TRBD1. The CDR3 has 14 residues. Losses at the gene ends were 8 bases for V and 4 bases for J; bases not matched to a gene: 9. CDR1 and CDR2 (germline): MNHNY, SVGAGI (reference sequence). This CDR3 reads CASVSGTGKYEQYF. The CDR3 DNA sequence: TGTGCCAGCGTATCCGGGACAGGGAAGTACGAGCAGTACTTC.

This clone was detected only once. J is TRBJ2-1 and V is TRBV7-8, with TRBD2 matching 7 bases. This CDR3 has 15 residues. The germline CDR1 and CDR2 sequences are SGHVS and FQNEAQ. J lost 3 bases, V lost 5 bases, and 7 bases had no gene match. DNA for the CDR3: TGTGCCAGCAGCCAACGGGGGGTCCTCTACAATGAGCAGTTCTTC. It is translated as CASSQRGVLYNEQFF.

The chain recombines TRBV7-8 with TRBJ1-2; tentative D call: TRBD1 (5 bases). In germline, CDR1 is SGHVS, CDR2 FQNEAQ. V lost 2 bases to trimming and J lost 2 bases, with 9 bases between them. The CDR3 has 14 residues. CDR3 in DNA: TGTGCCAGCAGCTTAAGGGAGGGGAACTATGGCTACACCTTC. Its protein is CASSLREGNYGYTF.

The chain links TRBV30 to TRBJ2-5, with D tentatively TRBD2 (6 bases). CDR1 is GTSNPN, CDR2 SVGIG, per germline (reference sequence). The CDR3 is 13 residues long. Trimming cost V 3 bases and J 11 bases, with 19 bases left between them. CDR3 in amino acids: CAWRHTGSGEQYF. In DNA form, the CDR3 reads TGTGCCTGGAGACATACAGGATCGGGGGAGCAGTACTTC.

The chain uses TRBV5-1 and TRBJ2-7, with D unresolved. The CDR3 extends over 13 amino acids. V lost 0 bases, J lost 3 bases, and 7 bases lay in between. The V gene's germline CDR1 is SGHRS and CDR2 YFSETQ. CDR3 DNA sequence: TGCGCCAGCAGCTTGGCCTCCGACTACGAGCAGTACTTC. This codes for CASSLASDYEQYF.

The J gene is TRBJ2-1, the V gene TRBV13; 12 bases map to TRBD2. Looked up from germline, CDR1 is PRHDT and CDR2 is FYEKMQ (reference sequence). The CDR3 length is 16 residues. The V segment lost 4 bases and the J segment 4 bases; nucleotides outside the gene matches: 5. CDR3 DNA sequence: TGTGCCAGCAGCTCCCATCTAGCGGGGGGGTACAATGAGCAGTTCTTC. Its translation: CASSSHLAGGYNEQFF.

The chain has TRBV5-5 and TRBJ2-7; 8 nucleotides agree with TRBD1. V shed 2 bases, J shed 6 bases, and the junction held 7 bases outside the gene matches. The germline CDR1 and CDR2 sequences are SGHKS and YYEKEE (reference sequence). This CDR3 is 14 amino acids long. CDR3 sequence reads: CASSFVQGAPEQYF. DNA of the CDR3: TGTGCCAGCAGCTTTGTGCAGGGGGCTCCCGAGCAGTACTTC.

This chain joins TRBV11-2 and TRBJ1-5; possibly TRBD1 for D (5 bases). Trimming removed 5 bases at V and 4 bases at J, with 12 bases between. This CDR3 is 14 amino acids long. Germline lookup yields CDR1 SGHAT and CDR2 FQNNGV. The CDR3 protein is CASSRDGANQPQHF. The CDR3, as DNA: TGTGCCAGCAGCCGGGACGGAGCAAATCAGCCCCAGCATTTT.

This CDR3 is CASSLGVADTQYF. The CDR3 bases are TGTGCCAGTAGTCTGGGAGTGGCAGATACGCAGTATTTT. The gene calls are TRBV19 and TRBJ2-3; weak D call: TRBD2 (5 bases). The germline V gene encodes CDR1 LNHDA and CDR2 SQIVND (reference sequence). V was trimmed by 5 bases and J by 4 bases, leaving 10 bases between them. The CDR3 contains 13 residues. Complete variable domain (other parts from reference TRBV19 and TRBJ2-3): DGGITQSPKYLFRKEGQNVTLSCEQNLNHDAMYWYRQDPGQGLRLIYYSQIVNDFQKGDIAEGYSVSREKKESFPLTVTSAQKNPTAFYLCASSLGVADTQYFGPGTRLTVL.

This sequence joins TRBV28 and TRBJ2-2, with TRBD2 matching over 14 bases. J gave up 4 bases and V 6 bases, and 4 bases lay outside the gene matches. CDR1 is MDHEN and CDR2 is SYDVKM in the germline V gene. This CDR3 is 16 amino acids long. CDR3 bases: TGTGCCAGCAGGGGACTAGCGGGAGTTGTCACCGGGGAGCTGTTTTTT. This sequence encodes CASRGLAGVVTGELFF.

On this clone: Germline and junction disagree at one end, which may indicate a read error. V gene TRBV30 combines with J gene TRBJ1-1; TRBD1 aligns across 7 bases. Germline lookup yields CDR1 GTSNPN and CDR2 SVGIG (reference sequence). CDR3 length equals 12 residues. CDR3 amino acids: CAGRGRDTEAFF. The CDR3 DNA follows: TGTGCCGGGAGGGGGCGGGATACTGAAGCTTTCTTT.

The chain has TRBV5-5 and TRBJ1-1; 10 positions agree with TRBD1. The germline gives CDR1 SGHKS, CDR2 YYEKEE (reference sequence). This CDR3 is built from 17 residues. With V trimmed by 5 bases and J by 5 bases, 15 bases remained unmatched. CDR3 loop: CASRVALGTGARTEAFF. DNA for the CDR3: TGTGCCAGCAGGGTTGCGCTTGGGACAGGGGCTCGGACTGAAGCTTTCTTT.

The chain employs TRBV7-3 and TRBJ2-3, with a weak D call TRBD2 (7 bases). Trimming took off 5 bases at V and 3 bases at J, with 27 bases between the two ends. The germline gives CDR1 SGHTA, CDR2 FQGTGA. This CDR3 is built from 19 residues. DNA of the CDR3: TGTGCCAGCAGCCCCCCTGGGGGCTGGGGGGGGCCCCCTACAGATACGCAGTATTTT. Its protein is CASSPPGGWGGPPTDTQYF.

V and J are TRBV4-2 and TRBJ1-3; D not resolved. V lost 0 bases and J 3 bases, leaving 12 bases between the germline ends. The V gene's germline CDR1 is LGHNA and CDR2 YNFKEQ. CDR3 length: 16 residues. The CDR3 loop reads CASSQDWAGGGNTIYF. The CDR3 region has the DNA TGTGCCAGCAGCCAAGATTGGGCGGGTGGTGGAAACACCATATATTTT.

V usage is TRBV7-8 and J usage is TRBJ2-5; no firm D call. Germline CDR1 SGHVS, CDR2 FQNEAQ. Trimming removed 2 bases at V and 7 bases at J, with 5 bases between. The CDR3 contains 11 residues. CDR3 sequence (DNA): TGTGCCAGCAGCTTACCGGGGACCCAGTACTTC. It codes for CASSLPGTQYF.

The V and J genes are TRBV28 and TRBJ2-3; tentatively, D is TRBD2 (6 bases). Trimming removed 1 base from V and 0 bases from J, with 11 bases in between. CDR1 and CDR2 (germline): MDHEN, SYDVKM. This CDR3 spans 16 amino acids. This chain's CDR3 is CASSLFAGFSTDTQYF. The CDR3 nucleotides are TGTGCCAGCAGTTTATTTGCGGGATTTAGCACAGATACGCAGTATTTT.

The chain recombines TRBV14 with TRBJ2-3, with D uncertain. Germline V CDR1 and CDR2: SGHDN, FVKESK. Trimming took off 0 bases at V and 6 bases at J, with 13 bases between the two ends. CDR3 length: 15 residues. The CDR3 DNA is TGTGCCAGCAGCCAAGATCCTATTCGAAGGGATACGCAGTATTTT. Translated: CASSQDPIRRDTQYF.

The chain joins TRBV4-2 to TRBJ2-5; the match to TRBD2 covers 16 bases. The V gene end was trimmed by 4 bases and the J gene end by 4 bases; junction bases not matched to a gene: 9. This CDR3 has 18 residues. Germline CDR1 reads LGHNA; CDR2 reads YNFKEQ. The CDR3 sequence: CASSPGTSGGAYLETQYF. DNA for the CDR3: TGTGCCAGCAGCCCAGGGACTAGCGGGGGGGCCTATTTAGAGACCCAGTACTTC.

V is TRBV4-1 and J is TRBJ2-3, with TRBD2 identical over 16 bases. Germline CDR1 and CDR2: MGHRA and YSYEKL. This CDR3 is built from 16 residues. Trimming cost V 4 bases and J 4 bases; bases outside gene matches: 2. The CDR3 reads CASSLGLAGGSDTQYF. The CDR3 DNA reads as TGCGCCAGCAGCCTGGGACTAGCGGGAGGGTCAGATACGCAGTATTTT.

In regard to this clone: Other nucleotide sequences from this sample produce the same CDR3. For the CDR3, the DNA is TGTGCCAGCAGCTTAGTAGGGGGTAACTATGGCTACACCTTC. Its protein product is CASSLVGGNYGYTF. The chain is built from TRBV7-9 and TRBJ1-2, with D perhaps TRBD1 (6 bases). V shed 1 base and J shed 1 base, with 7 bases lying between them. The CDR3 has 14 amino acids. Germline-derived CDR1 and CDR2 are SEHNR and FQNEAQ (reference sequence).

This sequence joins TRBV11-2 and TRBJ2-7; D remains ambiguous. The CDR3 has 17 amino acids. V lost 0 bases to trimming and J lost 0 bases, with 15 bases between them. CDR1 is SGHAT and CDR2 is FQNNGV in the germline V gene. The CDR3 loop reads CASSLEVSSFISYEQYF. CDR3 nucleotides: TGTGCCAGCAGCTTAGAAGTCTCGAGTTTTATCTCCTACGAGCAGTACTTC.

The chain combines TRBV5-1 with TRBJ2-2; 10 nucleotides align to TRBD2. Germline values: CDR1 SGHRS, CDR2 YFSETQ. V lost 4 bases and J lost 4; bases outside the gene matches: 4. This CDR3 contains 15 residues. As DNA, the CDR3 is TGCGCCAGCAGCAGTAGCGGGGGGACCACCGGGGAGCTGTTTTTT. It translates to CASSSSGGTTGELFF.

The chain joins TRBV27 to TRBJ2-2, with 13 bases aligning to TRBD2. The CDR3 is 16 amino acids. Losses at the gene ends were 4 bases for V and 7 bases for J; bases not matched to a gene: 6. In germline, CDR1 is MNHEY, CDR2 SMNVEV (reference sequence). The CDR3 loop is CASSSGLAGVFGELFF. CDR3 nucleotides: TGTGCCAGCAGTTCCGGACTAGCGGGAGTATTCGGGGAGCTGTTTTTT.

V is TRBV4-2 and J is TRBJ2-1, with 8 bases identical to TRBD2. This CDR3 is built from 17 residues. In germline, CDR1 is LGHNA, CDR2 YNFKEQ. The ends lost 4 bases at V and 0 bases at J; junction bases unmatched: 8. DNA of the CDR3: TGTGCCAGCAGCCCAACTAGCGGCCAAAGCTCCTACAATGAGCAGTTCTTC. Protein sequence: CASSPTSGQSSYNEQFF.